The next 8 T cell receptor beta chains were all read from a single sample in a study of human T cells and chemical hapten exposure. The time point denotes: patch test 2, 6 weeks after DPC sensitization. Noted treatment: therapeutic diphenylcyclopropenone sensitization with weekly scalp DPC. TCRdb called the RACE reads again in MiXCR, with one record for every CDR3 protein. The sample carries about 81,000 distinct CDR3 sequences, about 10% recorded once. Sequencing was performed on whole blood, taken in connection with sensitization to the hapten diphenylcyclopropenone (DPC). The source is a woman in her twenties or thirties with alopecia areata. Some clones in this sample may be carry-over from other donors' samples.

The V and J genes are TRBV20-1 and TRBJ2-3; D gene unclear. V was shortened by 3 bases and J by 1 base, with 11 bases between the two germline ends. Germline CDR1 and CDR2: DFQATT and SNEGSKA (reference sequence). This CDR3 has 14 residues. This CDR3 is CSASNSRRTDTQYF. The CDR3, as DNA: TGCAGTGCTAGTAATAGCAGGCGCACAGATACGCAGTATTTT.

This clonotype turned up a few times. The chain uses TRBV11-3 and TRBJ1-1, with D unclear. V was trimmed by 3 bases and J by 5 bases, leaving 10 bases between them. Germline V gives CDR1 SGHNT, CDR2 YENEEA. This CDR3 contains 13 residues. The CDR3 sequence: CASSFRGLTEAFF. CDR3 in DNA: TGTGCCAGCAGCTTTCGCGGTTTGACTGAAGCTTTCTTT.

The V call is TRBV4-3, the J call TRBJ1-2, with TRBD1 matching 8 bases. The germline gives CDR1 LGHNA, CDR2 YSLEER. This CDR3 comprises 16 residues. The J segment lost 7 bases and the V segment lost 1 base, leaving 11 bases of the junction unmatched. CDR3 sequence: CASSQGEGQGFSGYTF. The CDR3, as DNA: TGCGCCAGCAGCCAAGGTGAAGGACAGGGTTTTTCTGGCTACACCTTC.

This clonotype was recorded at least ten times. The chain is built from TRBV7-9 and TRBJ2-1, with D maybe TRBD1 (7 bases). V was cut by 1 base and J by 9 bases, with 16 bases left in between. CDR1 and CDR2 from the germline V gene are SEHNR and FQNEAQ (reference sequence). CDR3 length: 15 residues. This CDR3 is CASSLGQGGFREQFF. In nucleotides, the CDR3 is TGTGCCAGCAGCTTAGGCCAGGGGGGCTTTCGTGAGCAGTTCTTC.

V gene TRBV18 combines with J gene TRBJ1-1; the match to TRBD1 covers 8 bases. V lost 3 bases, J lost 5 bases, and 5 bases stayed unmatched. The CDR3 contains 14 residues. CDR1 KGHSH and CDR2 LQKENI come from the germline V gene. CDR3 DNA sequence: TGTGCCAGCTCACCGGACAGGGCAGAAACTGAAGCTTTCTTT. Translated: CASSPDRAETEAFF.

This clonotype was found a few times. The V call is TRBV27, the J call TRBJ1-4; 7 bases match TRBD1. CDR1 and CDR2 from the germline V gene are MNHEY and SMNVEV (reference sequence). The CDR3 sequence is 13 residues long. V lost 5 bases and J lost 7; bases outside the gene matches: 4. CDR3 amino acids: CASSLRGSEKLFF. CDR3 nucleotides: TGTGCCAGCAGTCTCAGGGGGTCTGAAAAACTGTTTTTT.

V gene TRBV18 combines with J gene TRBJ1-2; D possibly corresponds to TRBD1 (6 bases). Germline assignment: CDR1 KGHSH and CDR2 LQKENI. This CDR3 contains 16 residues. Trimming pared 5 bases from V and 4 bases from J, leaving 20 bases between. CDR3 residues: CASSTSTGGRGYGYTF. For the CDR3, the DNA is TGTGCCAGCTCAACGTCCACCGGGGGCCGGGGCTATGGCTACACCTTC.

This clonotype has a count of ten or more. This chain links TRBV7-3 with TRBJ1-1, with D possibly matching TRBD1 (6 bases). This CDR3 contains 13 residues. V was trimmed by 3 bases and J by 4 bases, leaving 9 bases between them. Germline loops: CDR1 SGHTA, CDR2 FQGTGA. DNA of the CDR3: TGTGCCAGCAGCTTTAAGGGGGGCACTGAAGCTTTCTTT. Its translation is CASSFKGGTEAFF.